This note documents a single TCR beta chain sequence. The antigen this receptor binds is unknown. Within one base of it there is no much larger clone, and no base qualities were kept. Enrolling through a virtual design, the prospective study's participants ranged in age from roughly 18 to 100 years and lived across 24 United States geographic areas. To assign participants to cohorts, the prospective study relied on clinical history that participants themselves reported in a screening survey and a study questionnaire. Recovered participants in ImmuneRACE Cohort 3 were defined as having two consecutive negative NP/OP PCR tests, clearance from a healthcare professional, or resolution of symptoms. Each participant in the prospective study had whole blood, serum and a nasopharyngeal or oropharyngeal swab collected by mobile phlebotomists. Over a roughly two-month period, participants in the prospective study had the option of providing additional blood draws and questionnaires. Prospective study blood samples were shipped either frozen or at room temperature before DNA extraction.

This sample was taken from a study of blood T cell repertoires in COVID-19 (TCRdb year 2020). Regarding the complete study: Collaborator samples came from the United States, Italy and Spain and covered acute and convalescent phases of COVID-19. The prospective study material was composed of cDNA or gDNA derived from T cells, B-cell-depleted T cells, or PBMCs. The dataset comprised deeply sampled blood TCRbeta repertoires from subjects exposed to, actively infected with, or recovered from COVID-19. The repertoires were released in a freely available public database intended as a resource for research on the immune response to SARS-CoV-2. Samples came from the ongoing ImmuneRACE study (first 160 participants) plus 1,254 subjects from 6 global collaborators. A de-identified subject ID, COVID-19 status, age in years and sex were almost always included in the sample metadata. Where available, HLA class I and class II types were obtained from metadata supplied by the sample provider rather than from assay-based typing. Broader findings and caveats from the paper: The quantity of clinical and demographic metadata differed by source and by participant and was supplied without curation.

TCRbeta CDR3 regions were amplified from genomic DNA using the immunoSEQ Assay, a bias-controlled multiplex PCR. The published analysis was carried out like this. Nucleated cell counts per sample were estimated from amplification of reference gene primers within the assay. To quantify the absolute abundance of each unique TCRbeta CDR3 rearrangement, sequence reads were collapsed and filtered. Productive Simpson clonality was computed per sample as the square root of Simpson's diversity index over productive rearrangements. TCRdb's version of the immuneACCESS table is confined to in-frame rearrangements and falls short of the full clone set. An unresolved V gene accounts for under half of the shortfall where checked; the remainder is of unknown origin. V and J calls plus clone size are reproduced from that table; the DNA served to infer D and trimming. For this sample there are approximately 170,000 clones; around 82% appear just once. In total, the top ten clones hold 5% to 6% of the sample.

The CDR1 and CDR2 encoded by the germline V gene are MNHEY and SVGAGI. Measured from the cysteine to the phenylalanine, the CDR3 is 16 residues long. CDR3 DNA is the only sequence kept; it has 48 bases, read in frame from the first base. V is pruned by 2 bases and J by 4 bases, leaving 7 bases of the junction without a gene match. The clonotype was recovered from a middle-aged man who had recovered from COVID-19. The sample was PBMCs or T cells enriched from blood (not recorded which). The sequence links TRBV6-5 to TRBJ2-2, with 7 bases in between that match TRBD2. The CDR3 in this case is CASSYGSGAVTGELFF. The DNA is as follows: TGTGCCAGCAGTTACGGGAGCGGGGCCGTCACCGGGGAGCTGTTTTTT.